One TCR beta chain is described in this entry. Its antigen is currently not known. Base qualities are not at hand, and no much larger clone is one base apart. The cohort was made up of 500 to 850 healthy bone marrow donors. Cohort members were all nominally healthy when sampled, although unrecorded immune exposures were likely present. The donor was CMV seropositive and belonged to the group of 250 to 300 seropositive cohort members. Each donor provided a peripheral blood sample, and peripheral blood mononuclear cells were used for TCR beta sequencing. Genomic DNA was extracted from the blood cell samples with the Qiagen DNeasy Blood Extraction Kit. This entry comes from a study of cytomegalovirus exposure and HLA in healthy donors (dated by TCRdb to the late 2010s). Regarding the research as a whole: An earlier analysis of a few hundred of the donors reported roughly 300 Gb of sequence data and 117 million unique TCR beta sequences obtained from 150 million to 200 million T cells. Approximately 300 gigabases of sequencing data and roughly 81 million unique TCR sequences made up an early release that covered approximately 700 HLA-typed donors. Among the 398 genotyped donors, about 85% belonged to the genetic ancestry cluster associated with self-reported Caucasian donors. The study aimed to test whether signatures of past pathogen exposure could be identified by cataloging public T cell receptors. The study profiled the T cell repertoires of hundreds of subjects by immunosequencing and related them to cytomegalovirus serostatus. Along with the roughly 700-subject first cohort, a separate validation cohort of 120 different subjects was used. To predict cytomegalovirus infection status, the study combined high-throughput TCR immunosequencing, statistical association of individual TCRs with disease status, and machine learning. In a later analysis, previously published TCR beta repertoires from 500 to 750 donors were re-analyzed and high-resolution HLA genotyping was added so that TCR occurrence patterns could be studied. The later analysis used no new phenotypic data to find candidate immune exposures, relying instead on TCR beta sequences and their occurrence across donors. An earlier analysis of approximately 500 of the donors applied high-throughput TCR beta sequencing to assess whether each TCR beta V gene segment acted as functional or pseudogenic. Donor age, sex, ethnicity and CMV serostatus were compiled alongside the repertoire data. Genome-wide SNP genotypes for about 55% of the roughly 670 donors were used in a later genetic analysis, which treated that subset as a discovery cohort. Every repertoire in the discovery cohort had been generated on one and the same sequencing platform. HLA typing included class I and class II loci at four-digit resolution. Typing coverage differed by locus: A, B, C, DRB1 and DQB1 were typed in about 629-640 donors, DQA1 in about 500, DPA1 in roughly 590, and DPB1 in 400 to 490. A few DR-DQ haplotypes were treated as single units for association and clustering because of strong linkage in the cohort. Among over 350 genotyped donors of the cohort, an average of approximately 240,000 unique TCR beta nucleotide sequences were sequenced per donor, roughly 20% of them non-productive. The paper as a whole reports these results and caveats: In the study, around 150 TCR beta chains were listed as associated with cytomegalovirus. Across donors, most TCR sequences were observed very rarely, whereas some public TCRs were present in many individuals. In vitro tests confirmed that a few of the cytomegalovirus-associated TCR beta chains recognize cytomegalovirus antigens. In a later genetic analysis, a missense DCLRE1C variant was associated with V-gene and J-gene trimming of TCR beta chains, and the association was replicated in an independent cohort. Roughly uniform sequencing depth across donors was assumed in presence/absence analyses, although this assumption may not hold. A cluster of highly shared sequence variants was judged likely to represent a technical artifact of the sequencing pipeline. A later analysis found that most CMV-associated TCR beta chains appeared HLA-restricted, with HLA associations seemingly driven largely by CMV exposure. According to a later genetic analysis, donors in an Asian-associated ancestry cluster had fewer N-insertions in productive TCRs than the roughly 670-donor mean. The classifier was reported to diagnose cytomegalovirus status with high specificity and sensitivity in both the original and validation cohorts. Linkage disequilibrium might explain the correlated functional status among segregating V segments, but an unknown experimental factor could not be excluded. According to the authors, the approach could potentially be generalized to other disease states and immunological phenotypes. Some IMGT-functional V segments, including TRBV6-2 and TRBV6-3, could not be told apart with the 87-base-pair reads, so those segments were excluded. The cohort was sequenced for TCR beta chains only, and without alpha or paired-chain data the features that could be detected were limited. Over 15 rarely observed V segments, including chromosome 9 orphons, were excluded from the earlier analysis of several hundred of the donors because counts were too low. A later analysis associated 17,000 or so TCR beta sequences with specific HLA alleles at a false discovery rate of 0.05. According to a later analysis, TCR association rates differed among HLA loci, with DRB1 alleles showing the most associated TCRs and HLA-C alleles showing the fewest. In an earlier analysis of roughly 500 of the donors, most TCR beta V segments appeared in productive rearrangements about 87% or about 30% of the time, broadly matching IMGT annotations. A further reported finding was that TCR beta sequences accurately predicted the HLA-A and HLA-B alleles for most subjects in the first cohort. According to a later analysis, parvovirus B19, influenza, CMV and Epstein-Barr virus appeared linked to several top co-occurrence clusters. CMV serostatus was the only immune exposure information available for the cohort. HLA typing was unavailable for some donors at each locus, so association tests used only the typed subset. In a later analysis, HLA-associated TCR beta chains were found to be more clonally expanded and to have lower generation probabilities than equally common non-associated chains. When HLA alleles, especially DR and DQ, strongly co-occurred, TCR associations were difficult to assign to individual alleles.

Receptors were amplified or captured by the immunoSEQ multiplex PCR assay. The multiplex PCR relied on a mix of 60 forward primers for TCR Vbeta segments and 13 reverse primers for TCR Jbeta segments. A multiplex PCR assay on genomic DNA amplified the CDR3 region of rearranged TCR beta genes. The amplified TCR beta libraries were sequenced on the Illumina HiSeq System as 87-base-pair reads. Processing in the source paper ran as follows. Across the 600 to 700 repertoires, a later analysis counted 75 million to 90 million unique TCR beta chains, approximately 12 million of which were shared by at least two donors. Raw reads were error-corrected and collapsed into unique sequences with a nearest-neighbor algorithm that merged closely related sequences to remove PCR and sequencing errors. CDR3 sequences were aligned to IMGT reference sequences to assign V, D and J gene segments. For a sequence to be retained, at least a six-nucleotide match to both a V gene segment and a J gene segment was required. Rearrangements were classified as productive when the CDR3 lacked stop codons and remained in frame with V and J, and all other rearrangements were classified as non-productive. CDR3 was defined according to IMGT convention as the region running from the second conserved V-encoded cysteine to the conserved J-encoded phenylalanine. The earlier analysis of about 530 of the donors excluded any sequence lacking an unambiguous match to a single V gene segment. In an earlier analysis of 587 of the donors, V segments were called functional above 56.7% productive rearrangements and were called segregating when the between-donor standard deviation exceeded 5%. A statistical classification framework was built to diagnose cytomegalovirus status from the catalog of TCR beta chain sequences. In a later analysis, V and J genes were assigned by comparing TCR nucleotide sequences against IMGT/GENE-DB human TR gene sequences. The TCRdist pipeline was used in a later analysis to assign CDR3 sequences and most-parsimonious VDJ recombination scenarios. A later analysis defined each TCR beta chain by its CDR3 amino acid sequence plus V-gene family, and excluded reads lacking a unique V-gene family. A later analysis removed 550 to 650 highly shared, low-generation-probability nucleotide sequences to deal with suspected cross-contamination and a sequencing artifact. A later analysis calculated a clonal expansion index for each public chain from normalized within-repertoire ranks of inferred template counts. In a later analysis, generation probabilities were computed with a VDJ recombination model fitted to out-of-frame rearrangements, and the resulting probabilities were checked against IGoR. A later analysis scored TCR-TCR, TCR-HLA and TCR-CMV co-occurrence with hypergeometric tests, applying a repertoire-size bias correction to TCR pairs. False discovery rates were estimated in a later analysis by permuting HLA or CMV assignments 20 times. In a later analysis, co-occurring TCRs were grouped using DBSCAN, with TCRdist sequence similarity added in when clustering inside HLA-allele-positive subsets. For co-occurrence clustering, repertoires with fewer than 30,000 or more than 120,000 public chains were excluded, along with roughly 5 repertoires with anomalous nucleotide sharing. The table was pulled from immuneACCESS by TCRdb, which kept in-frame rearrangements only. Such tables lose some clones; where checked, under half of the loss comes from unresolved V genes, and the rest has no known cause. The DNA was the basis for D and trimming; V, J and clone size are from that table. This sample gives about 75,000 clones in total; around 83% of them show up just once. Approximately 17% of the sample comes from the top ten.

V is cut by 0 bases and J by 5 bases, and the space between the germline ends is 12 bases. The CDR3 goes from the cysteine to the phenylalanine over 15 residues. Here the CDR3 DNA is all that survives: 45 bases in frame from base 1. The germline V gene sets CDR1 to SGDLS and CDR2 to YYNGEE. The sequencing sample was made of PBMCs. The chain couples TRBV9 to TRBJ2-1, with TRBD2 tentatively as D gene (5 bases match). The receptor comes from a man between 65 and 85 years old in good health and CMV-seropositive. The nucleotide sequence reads TGTGCCAGCAGCGTAGCGGGATCTACCCACAATGAGCAGTTCTTC. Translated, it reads CASSVAGSTHNEQFF. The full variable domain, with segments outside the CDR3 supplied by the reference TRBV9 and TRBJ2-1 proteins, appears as DSGVTQTPKHLITATGQRVTLRCSPRSGDLSVYWYQQSLDQGLQFLIQYYNGEERAKGNILERFSAQQFPDLHSELNLSSLELGDSALYFCASSVAGSTHNEQFFGPGTRLTVL.